The clone carrying this T cell receptor beta chain appeared once. This record comes from a study of blood T cell repertoires in COVID-19. Sequencing was performed with immunoSEQ multiplex PCR; in TCRdb, only in-frame clones are kept and a portion is missing. The table includes some 150,000 clones, about four fifths detected once. The sequence came from a human donor in a cohort sampled during active COVID-19. Material: peripheral blood.

The chain's CDR3 is CASSIAGGVSETQYF. The CDR3 DNA follows: TGTGCCAGTAGTATAGCTGGCGGGGTCTCGGAGACCCAGTACTTC. This rearrangement joins TRBV19 to TRBJ2-5, with D possibly being TRBD2 (6 bases). The V end lost 1 base, the J end lost 5 bases, and 14 bases lay between the germline ends. The CDR3 is 15 amino acids. Per the germline V gene, CDR1 is LNHDA and CDR2 is SQIVND (reference sequence).